A selection of T cell receptor beta chains follows, all from one sample in a study of CD8 T cells in ankylosing spondylitis. MiXCR, run by TCRdb on the 5' RACE reads, gives a single entry per CDR3 protein. Altogether fewer than 550,000 distinct CDR3 sequences are present, over 4% being singletons, with the ten largest covering around 3.5%. The sequenced sample was blood, either unsorted or a sorted T cell fraction (not recorded which). The receptors originated from a male donor with ankylosing spondylitis. CDR3s include the opening cysteine and the closing phenylalanine or tryptophan. Fields, in order: clone size, V gene, D gene, J gene, CDR3 DNA, CDR3 protein. D genes are given only for firm matches. Expanded clones are given a class, and other clones once, few, many or no size at all.

many	TRBV4-2	NA	TRBJ2-3	TGTGCCAGCAGCCATGGGGCTGGCACAGATACGCAGTATTTT	CASSHGAGTDTQYF
many	TRBV7-2	NA	TRBJ2-7	TGTGCCAGCAGCTTAGGGACGGGGACCGACCACTACGAGCAGTACTTC	CASSLGTGTDHYEQYF
many	TRBV15	NA	TRBJ2-7	TGTGCCACCAGCAGAGACAGGGTATCCTACGAGCAGTACTTC	CATSRDRVSYEQYF
many	TRBV20-1	TRBD2	TRBJ2-7	TGCAGTGCTGGACTAGCGGGAGCAAACGAGCAGTACTTC	CSAGLAGANEQYF
many	TRBV28	NA	TRBJ2-7	TGTGCCAGCAGTCGGGGAGACTCTCTCTACGAGCAGTACTTC	CASSRGDSLYEQYF
few	TRBV12-3/TRBV12-4	TRBD1	TRBJ2-1	TGTACCAGCAGTTTACCGAGACAGGGGCTATCCTACAATGAGCAGTTCTTC	CTSSLPRQGLSYNEQFF
many	TRBV6-1	TRBD1	TRBJ1-4	TGTGCCAGCAGTGTCAGGGGGGCAGATGAAAAACTGTTTTTT	CASSVRGADEKLFF
few	TRBV2	NA	TRBJ1-3	TGTGCCAGCAGTGAAAGGGGTTGGGTCAGACTCTCTGGAAACACCATATATTTT	CASSERGWVRLSGNTIYF
NA	TRBV7-9	NA	TRBJ1-1	TGTGCCAGCAGCTTAAACATTGACAGTGAGGCTTTCTTT	CASSLNIDSEAFF
many	TRBV6-1	NA	TRBJ1-3	TGTGCCTCCTCGCGGTCTGCCTTCTCTGGAAACACCATATATTTT	CASSRSAFSGNTIYF
NA	TRBV7-2	TRBD1	TRBJ2-7	TGTGCCAGCAGCAAGACAGGGGATGGGTTCTACGAGCAGTACTTC	CASSKTGDGFYEQYF
many	TRBV29-1	NA	TRBJ2-3	TGCAGCGTTGGCCCGACTAGTGGCCACATCACAGATACGCAGTATTTT	CSVGPTSGHITDTQYF
many	TRBV24-1	TRBD2	TRBJ2-5	TGTGCCACCAGCTCCATCAGGGGAATAGCGGGGCAAGAGACCCAGTACTTC	CATSSIRGIAGQETQYF
many	TRBV11-1	TRBD1	TRBJ1-4	TGTGCCAGCAGCTCCCTTAAAGACAGGGGGCCTCAAGGTTGGAAACTGTTTTTT	CASSSLKDRGPQGWKLFF
few	TRBV15	NA	TRBJ2-5	TGTGCCACCAGCAGAGATCCGTACTCGGGGACCCAGTACTTC	CATSRDPYSGTQYF
NA	TRBV30	NA	TRBJ2-7	TGTGCCTGGAGTGTACGAGGGTACACGGACGAGCAGTACTTC	CAWSVRGYTDEQYF
many	TRBV4-3	NA	TRBJ2-7	TGCGCCAGCAGCCAAACTACAGGCCTAAAGTACGAGCAGTACTTC	CASSQTTGLKYEQYF
few	TRBV12-3/TRBV12-4	NA	TRBJ1-1	TGTGCCAGCCATCGGTGGAACACTGAAGCTTTCTTT	CASHRWNTEAFF
many	TRBV20-1	TRBD2	TRBJ2-3	TGCAGTGCTAGCAAGCGGGGGGAAGGCACAGATACGCAGTATTTT	CSASKRGEGTDTQYF
many	TRBV5-1	NA	TRBJ2-2	TGCGCCAGCAGCTTGTCGTCGTCTGTGAACACCGGGGAGCTGTTTTTT	CASSLSSSVNTGELFF
many	TRBV7-2	NA	TRBJ1-2	TGTGCCAGCAGCTTAGAGAGGGCCGGGGGCTACACCTTC	CASSLERAGGYTF
many	TRBV4-3	NA	TRBJ1-2	TGCGCCAGCAGCCAAGGCCACAGTAATAACTATGGCTACACCTTC	CASSQGHSNNYGYTF
many	TRBV5-1	TRBD2	TRBJ2-1	TGCGCCAGCAGCCCGGGACTAGCGGGTAACAATGAGCAGTTCTTC	CASSPGLAGNNEQFF
many	TRBV29-1	NA	TRBJ2-2	TGCAGCGCTGGGGTTGTGGGTTCGAACACCGGGGAGCTGTTTTTT	CSAGVVGSNTGELFF
many	TRBV12-3/TRBV12-4	NA	TRBJ2-7	TGTGCCAGCAGCCGGGACCTTATCGAATACGAGCAGTACTTC	CASSRDLIEYEQYF
many	TRBV3-1	TRBD1	TRBJ2-2	TGTGCCAGCAGCCCATATCCAGGGGGAACCGGGGAGCTGTTTTTT	CASSPYPGGTGELFF
many	TRBV20-1	NA	TRBJ1-6	TGCAGTGCGCCAGGGGCCTTATATAATTCACCCCTCCACTTT	CSAPGALYNSPLHF
NA	TRBV3-1	NA	TRBJ1-2	TGTGCCAGCAGCCATGGCCGGAGTGGCTACACCTTC	CASSHGRSGYTF
few	TRBV4-3	NA	TRBJ2-5	TGCGCCAGCAGCCAAGGTCCCGGGACAGCGAGCGGGGCTGAGACCCAGTACTTC	CASSQGPGTASGAETQYF
NA	TRBV28	NA	TRBJ2-7	TGTGCCAGCAGTTTATTGAGGGTGGGCGAGCAGTACTTC	CASSLLRVGEQYF
many	TRBV4-3	NA	TRBJ2-3	TGCGCCAGCAGCCAAGATCTTTTGGATACGCAGTATTTT	CASSQDLLDTQYF
many	TRBV12-3/TRBV12-4	NA	TRBJ2-1	TGTGCCAGCAGTTCGGACCTCAGCTCCTACAATGAGCAGTTCTTC	CASSSDLSSYNEQFF
many	TRBV9	TRBD2	TRBJ2-1	TGTGCCAGCAGCGTAGGGGGCGGGAGGTCCTACAATGAGCAGTTCTTC	CASSVGGGRSYNEQFF
many	TRBV27	TRBD2	TRBJ2-3	TGTGCCAGCAGTTCCCCGGGACTAGCGGGAGAGGCCACAGATACGCAGTATTTT	CASSSPGLAGEATDTQYF
many	TRBV5-1	TRBD1	TRBJ1-3	TGCGCCAGCAGCCAGGGACAGTCTGGAAACACCATATATTTT	CASSQGQSGNTIYF
NA	TRBV7-2	NA	TRBJ2-1	TGTGCCAGCAGCTCGGGCTGGAGCGCGGGTAATGAGCAGTTCTTC	CASSSGWSAGNEQFF
few	TRBV20-1	NA	TRBJ2-4	TGCAGTGCACTTAACAGGGTGAACATTCAGTACTTC	CSALNRVNIQYF
many	TRBV7-2	NA	TRBJ2-7	TGTGCCAGCAGCACTTTCAAAGGGGTATACGAGCAGTACTTC	CASSTFKGVYEQYF
many	TRBV4-3	TRBD1	TRBJ1-6	TGCGCCAGCAGCCAAGAGACAGGGGAAAATTCACCCCTCCACTTT	CASSQETGENSPLHF
many	TRBV18	NA	TRBJ2-5	TGTGCCAGCTCACCACCGATGAGAAAGACCCAGTACTTC	CASSPPMRKTQYF
many	TRBV4-2	TRBD1	TRBJ2-7	TGTGCCAGCAGCCCTACAGGACAGGAGGCCTCCTACGAGCAGTACTTC	CASSPTGQEASYEQYF
NA	TRBV20-1	NA	TRBJ2-2	TGCTGTGCTAGAGCCACAGGAGTGAACACCGGGGAGCTGTTTTTT	CCARATGVNTGELFF
many	TRBV24-1	TRBD2	TRBJ2-5	TGTGCCACCAGTGACTTTGGGGGGGGGGAGACCCAGTACTTC	CATSDFGGGETQYF
many	TRBV7-2	TRBD2	TRBJ2-3	TGTGCCAGCAGCTTACCCCCCGGGAGGGCCACAGATACGCAGTATTTT	CASSLPPGRATDTQYF
NA	TRBV6-1	NA	TRBJ1-1	TGTGCCAGCAGCGAGGGACCGCCGAACACTGAAGCTTTCTTT	CASSEGPPNTEAFF
many	TRBV7-2	TRBD1	TRBJ1-5	TGTGCCAGCAGCCTCGGACAGGGTATCAATCAGCCCCAGCATTTT	CASSLGQGINQPQHF
many	TRBV5-1	NA	TRBJ1-6	TGCGCCAGCAGCTTTAGCCCAGTGACGGTCAGCTCCTATAATTCACCCCTCCACTTT	CASSFSPVTVSSYNSPLHF